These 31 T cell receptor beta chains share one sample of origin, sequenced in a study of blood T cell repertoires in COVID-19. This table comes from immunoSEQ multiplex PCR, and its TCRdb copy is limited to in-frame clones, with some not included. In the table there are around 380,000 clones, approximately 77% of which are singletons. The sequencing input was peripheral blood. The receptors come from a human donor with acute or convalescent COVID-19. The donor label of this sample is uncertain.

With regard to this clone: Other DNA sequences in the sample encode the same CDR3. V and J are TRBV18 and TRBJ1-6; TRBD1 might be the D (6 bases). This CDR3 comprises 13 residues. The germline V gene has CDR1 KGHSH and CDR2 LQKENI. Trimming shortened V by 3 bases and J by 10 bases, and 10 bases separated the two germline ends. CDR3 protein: CASSPDRSSPLHF. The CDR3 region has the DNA TGTGCCAGCTCACCGGACAGATCCTCACCCCTCCACTTT.

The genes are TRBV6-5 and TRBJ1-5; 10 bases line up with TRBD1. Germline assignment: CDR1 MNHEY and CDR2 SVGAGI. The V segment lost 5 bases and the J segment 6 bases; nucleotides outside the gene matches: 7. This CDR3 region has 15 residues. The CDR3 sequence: CASSRGTGVGQPQHF. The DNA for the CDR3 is TGTGCCAGCAGTAGAGGGACAGGGGTAGGTCAGCCCCAGCATTTT.

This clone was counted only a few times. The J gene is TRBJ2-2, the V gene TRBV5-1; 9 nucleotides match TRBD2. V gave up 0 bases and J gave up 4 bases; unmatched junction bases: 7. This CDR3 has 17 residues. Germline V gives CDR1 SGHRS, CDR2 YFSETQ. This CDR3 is CASSLAVAGAGTGELFF. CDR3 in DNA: TGCGCCAGCAGCTTGGCAGTAGCGGGAGCGGGCACCGGGGAGCTGTTTTTT.

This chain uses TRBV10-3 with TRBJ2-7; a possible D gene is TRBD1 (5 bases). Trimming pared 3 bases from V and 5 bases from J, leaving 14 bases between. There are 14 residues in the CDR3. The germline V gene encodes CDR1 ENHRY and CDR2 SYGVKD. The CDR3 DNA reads TGTGCCATCAGTGAAGGTCTGGGGCTCAACGAGCAGTACTTC. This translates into CAISEGLGLNEQYF.

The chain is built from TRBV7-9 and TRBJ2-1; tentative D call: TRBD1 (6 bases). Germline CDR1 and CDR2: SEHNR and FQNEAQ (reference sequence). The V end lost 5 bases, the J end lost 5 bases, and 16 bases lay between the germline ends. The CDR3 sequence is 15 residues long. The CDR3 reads CASSLVGGEDNEQFF. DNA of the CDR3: TGTGCCAGCAGCCTAGTAGGGGGTGAAGACAATGAGCAGTTCTTC.

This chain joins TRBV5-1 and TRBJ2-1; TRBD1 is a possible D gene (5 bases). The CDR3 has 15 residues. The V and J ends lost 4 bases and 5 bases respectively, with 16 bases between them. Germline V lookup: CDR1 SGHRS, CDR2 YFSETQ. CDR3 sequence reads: CASSPQGRKNNEQFF. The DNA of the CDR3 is TGCGCCAGCAGCCCGCAGGGCAGGAAAAACAATGAGCAGTTCTTC.

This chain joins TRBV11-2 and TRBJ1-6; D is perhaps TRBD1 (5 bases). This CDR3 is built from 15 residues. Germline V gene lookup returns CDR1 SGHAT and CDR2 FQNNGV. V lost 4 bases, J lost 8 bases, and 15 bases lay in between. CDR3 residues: CASSSLGQGHSPLHF. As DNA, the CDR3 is TGTGCCAGCAGCTCACTCGGGCAGGGTCATTCACCCCTCCACTTT.

CDR3 amino acids: CSASGTYGSTEAFF. The CDR3 DNA follows: TGCAGTGCTAGTGGAACCTATGGGAGCACTGAAGCTTTCTTT. The chain employs TRBV20-1 and TRBJ1-1; unclear D gene. Germline CDR1 and CDR2: DFQATT and SNEGSKA (reference sequence). CDR3 length equals 14 residues. Trimming removed 3 bases from V and 4 bases from J, with 15 bases in between.

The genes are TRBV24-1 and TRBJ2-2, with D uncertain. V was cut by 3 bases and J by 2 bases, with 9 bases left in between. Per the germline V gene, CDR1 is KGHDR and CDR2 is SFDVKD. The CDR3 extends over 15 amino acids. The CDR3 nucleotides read TGTGCCACCAGTGATGATAACTTTAACACCGGGGAGCTGTTTTTT. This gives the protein CATSDDNFNTGELFF.

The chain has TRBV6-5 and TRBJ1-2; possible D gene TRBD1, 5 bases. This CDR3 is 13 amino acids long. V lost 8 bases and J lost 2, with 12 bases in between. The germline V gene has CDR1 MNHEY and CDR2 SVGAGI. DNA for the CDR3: TGTGCCAGCTTGGCGCGGGGGAACTATGGCTACACCTTC. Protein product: CASLARGNYGYTF.

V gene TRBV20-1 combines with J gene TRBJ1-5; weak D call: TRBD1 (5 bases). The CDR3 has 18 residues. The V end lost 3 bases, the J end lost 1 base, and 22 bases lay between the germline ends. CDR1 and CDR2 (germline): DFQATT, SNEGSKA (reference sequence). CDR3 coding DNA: TGCAGTGCTAGTCTATCCCCAATTAGGGGTGGGAGCAATCAGCCCCAGCATTTT. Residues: CSASLSPIRGGSNQPQHF.

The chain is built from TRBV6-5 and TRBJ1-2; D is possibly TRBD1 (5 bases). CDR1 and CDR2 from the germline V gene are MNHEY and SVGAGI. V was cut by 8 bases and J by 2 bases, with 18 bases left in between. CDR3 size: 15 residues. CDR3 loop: CASGRQRWSNYGYTF. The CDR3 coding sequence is TGTGCCAGCGGTCGACAGCGATGGAGCAACTATGGCTACACCTTC.

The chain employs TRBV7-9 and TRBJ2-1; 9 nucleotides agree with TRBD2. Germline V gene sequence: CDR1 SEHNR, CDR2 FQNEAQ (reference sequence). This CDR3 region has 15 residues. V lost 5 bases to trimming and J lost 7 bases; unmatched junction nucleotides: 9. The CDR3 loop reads CASSPGAGGSNEQFF. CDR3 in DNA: TGTGCCAGCAGCCCAGGAGCGGGAGGTTCAAATGAGCAGTTCTTC.

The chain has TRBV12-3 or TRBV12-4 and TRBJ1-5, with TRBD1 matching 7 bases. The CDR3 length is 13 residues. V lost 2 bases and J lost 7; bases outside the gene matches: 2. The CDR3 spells CASSLQGEQPQHF. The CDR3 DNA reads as TGTGCCAGCAGTTTACAGGGGGAGCAGCCCCAGCATTTT.

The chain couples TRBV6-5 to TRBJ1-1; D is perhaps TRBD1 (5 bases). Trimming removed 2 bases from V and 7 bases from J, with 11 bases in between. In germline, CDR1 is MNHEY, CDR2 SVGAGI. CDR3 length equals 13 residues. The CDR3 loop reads CASSYRRQGEAFF. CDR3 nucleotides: TGTGCCAGCAGTTACCGTCGCCAGGGTGAAGCTTTCTTT.

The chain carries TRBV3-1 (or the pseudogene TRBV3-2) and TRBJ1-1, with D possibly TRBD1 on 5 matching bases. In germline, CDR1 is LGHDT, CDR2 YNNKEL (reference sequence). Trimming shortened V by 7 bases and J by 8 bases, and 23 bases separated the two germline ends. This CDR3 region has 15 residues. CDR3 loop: CASTYTIRGLGEAFF. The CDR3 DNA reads TGTGCCAGCACCTATACCATAAGGGGCTTGGGGGAAGCTTTCTTT.

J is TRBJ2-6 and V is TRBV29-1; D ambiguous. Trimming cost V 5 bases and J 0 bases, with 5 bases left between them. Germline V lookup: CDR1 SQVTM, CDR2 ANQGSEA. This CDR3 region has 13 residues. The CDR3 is CSVYSSGANVLTF. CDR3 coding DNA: TGCAGCGTTTATAGCTCTGGGGCCAACGTCCTGACTTTC.

CDR3 bases: TGTGCCAGCAGCGGTAGCGGGGGGGCATGGGAGACCCAGTACTTC. It yields the protein CASSGSGGAWETQYF. V is TRBV7-6 and J is TRBJ2-5; 11 bases are a match to TRBD2. The CDR3 consists of 15 residues. CDR1 is SGHVS and CDR2 is FNYEAQ in the germline V gene. The V and J ends lost 5 bases and 5 bases, in that order; junction bases with no gene match: 7.

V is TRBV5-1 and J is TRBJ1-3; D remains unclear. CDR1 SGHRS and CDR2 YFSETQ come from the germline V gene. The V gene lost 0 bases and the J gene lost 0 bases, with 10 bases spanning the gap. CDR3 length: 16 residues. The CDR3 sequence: CASSLAVSRSGNTIYF. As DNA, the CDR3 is TGCGCCAGCAGCTTGGCTGTGTCTCGCTCTGGAAACACCATATATTTT.

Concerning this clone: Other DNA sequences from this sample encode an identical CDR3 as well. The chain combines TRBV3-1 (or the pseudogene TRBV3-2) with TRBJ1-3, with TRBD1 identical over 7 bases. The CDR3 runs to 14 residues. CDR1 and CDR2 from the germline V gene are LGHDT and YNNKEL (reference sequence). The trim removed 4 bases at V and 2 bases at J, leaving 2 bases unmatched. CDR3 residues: CASSRGTAGNTIYF. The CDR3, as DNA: TGTGCCAGCAGCCGCGGGACAGCTGGAAACACCATATATTTT.

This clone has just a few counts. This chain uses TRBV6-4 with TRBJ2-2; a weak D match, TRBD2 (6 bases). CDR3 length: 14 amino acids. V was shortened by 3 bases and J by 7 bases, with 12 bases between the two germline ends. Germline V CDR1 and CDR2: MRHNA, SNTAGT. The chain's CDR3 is CASSEGRNLGELFF. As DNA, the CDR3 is TGTGCCAGCAGTGAAGGGAGGAACCTCGGGGAGCTGTTTTTT.

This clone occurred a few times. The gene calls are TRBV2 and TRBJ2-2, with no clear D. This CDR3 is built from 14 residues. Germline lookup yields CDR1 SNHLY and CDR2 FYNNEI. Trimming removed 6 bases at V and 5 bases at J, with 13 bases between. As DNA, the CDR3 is TGTGCCAGCAGGCGGAGTCCTCTAACCGGGGAGCTGTTTTTT. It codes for CASRRSPLTGELFF.

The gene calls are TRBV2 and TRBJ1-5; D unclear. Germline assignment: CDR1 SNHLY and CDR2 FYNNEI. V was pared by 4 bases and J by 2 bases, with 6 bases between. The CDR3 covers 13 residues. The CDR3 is CASSGEGNQPQHF. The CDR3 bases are TGTGCCAGCAGTGGGGAGGGCAATCAGCCCCAGCATTTT.

CDR3 sequence reads: CASRSSGRGDGYTF. For the CDR3, the DNA is TGTGCCAGCCGCTCGAGCGGCAGGGGAGATGGCTACACCTTC. The gene calls are TRBV19 and TRBJ1-2; maybe TRBD1 (6 bases). Germline V CDR1 and CDR2: LNHDA, SQIVND (reference sequence). Trimming pared 9 bases from V and 6 bases from J, leaving 20 bases between. The CDR3 is made up of 14 amino acids.

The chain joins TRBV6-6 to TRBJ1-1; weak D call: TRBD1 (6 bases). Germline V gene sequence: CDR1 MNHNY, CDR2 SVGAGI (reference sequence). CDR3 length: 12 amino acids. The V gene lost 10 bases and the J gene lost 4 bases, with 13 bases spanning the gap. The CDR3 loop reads CATQGWGTEAFF. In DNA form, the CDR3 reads TGTGCCACACAGGGATGGGGCACTGAAGCTTTCTTT.

The CDR3 nucleotides read TGCGCCAGCAGCTTGATAGGACAGAGCTCCTACGAGCAGTACTTC. Translation gives CASSLIGQSSYEQYF. The chain combines TRBV5-1 with TRBJ2-7, with TRBD1 as a possible D gene (6 bases). Germline CDR1 reads SGHRS; CDR2 reads YFSETQ. The V and J ends lost 1 base and 0 bases respectively, with 11 bases between them. The CDR3 runs 15 residues.

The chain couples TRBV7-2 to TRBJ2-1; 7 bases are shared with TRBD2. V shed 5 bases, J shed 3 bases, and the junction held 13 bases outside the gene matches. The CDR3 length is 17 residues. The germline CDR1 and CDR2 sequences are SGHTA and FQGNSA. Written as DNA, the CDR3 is TGTGCCAGCAGCCTCGGAGCGGGAATAGCGGGCTACAATGAGCAGTTCTTC. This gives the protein CASSLGAGIAGYNEQFF.

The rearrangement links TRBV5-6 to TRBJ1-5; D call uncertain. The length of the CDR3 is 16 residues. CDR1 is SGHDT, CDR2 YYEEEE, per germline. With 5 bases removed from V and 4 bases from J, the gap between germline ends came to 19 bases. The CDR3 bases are TGTGCCAGCAGACTGGGCGGGCGCCCGCGAAATCAGCCCCAGCATTTT. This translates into CASRLGGRPRNQPQHF. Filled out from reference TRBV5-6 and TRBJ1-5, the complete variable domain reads DAGVTQSPTHLIKTRGQQVTLRCSPKSGHDTVSWYQQALGQGPQFIFQYYEEEERQRGNFPDRFSGHQFPNYSSELNVNALLLGDSALYLCASRLGGRPRNQPQHFGDGTRLSIL.

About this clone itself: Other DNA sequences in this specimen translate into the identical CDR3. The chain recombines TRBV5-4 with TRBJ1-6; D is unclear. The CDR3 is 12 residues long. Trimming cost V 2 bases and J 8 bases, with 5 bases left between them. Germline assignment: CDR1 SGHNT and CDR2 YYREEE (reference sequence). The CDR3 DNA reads TGTGCCAGCAGCTTATCCGATTCACCCCTCCACTTT. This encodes CASSLSDSPLHF.

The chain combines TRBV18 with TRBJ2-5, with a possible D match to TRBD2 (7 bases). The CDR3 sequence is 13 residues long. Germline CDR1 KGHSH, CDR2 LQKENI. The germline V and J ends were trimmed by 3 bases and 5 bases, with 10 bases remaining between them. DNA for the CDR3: TGTGCCAGCTCACCGGGGGGGCTGGAGACCCAGTACTTC. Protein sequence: CASSPGGLETQYF.

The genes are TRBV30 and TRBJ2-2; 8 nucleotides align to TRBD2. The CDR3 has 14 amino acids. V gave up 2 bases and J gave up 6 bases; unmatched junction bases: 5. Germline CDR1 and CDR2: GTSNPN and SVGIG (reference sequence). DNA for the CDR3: TGTGCCTGGAGTTCGGGACTAGTCGCCGGGGAGCTGTTTTTT. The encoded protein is CAWSSGLVAGELFF.